Listed below are T cell receptor beta chains from one sample, sequenced in a study of cytomegalovirus exposure and HLA in healthy donors. Sequencing was performed with immunoSEQ multiplex PCR; in TCRdb, only in-frame clones are kept and a portion is missing. The sample holds nearly 110,000 clones, 71% seen once. Sequences were obtained from PBMCs. The source is a female donor in good health and CMV-seronegative. Both conserved end residues are part of each CDR3. D genes are given only for firm matches. A clone size is listed for some rows: how often the clone was seen (once, few, many), or a class if it is expanded.

CASSSLTSVNVLTF	TGTGCCAGCAGCTCATTAACTAGCGTAAACGTCCTGACTTTC	NA	TRBV7-2	TRBJ2-6	TRBD2
CASSGTTRLAGDGEAYEQYF	TGTGCCAGCAGCGGCACGACCCGGCTAGCGGGAGACGGGGAGGCCTACGAGCAGTACTTC	NA	TRBV9	TRBJ2-7	TRBD2
CASRAPYEQYF	TGTGCCAGCAGAGCACCCTACGAGCAGTACTTC	NA	TRBV28	TRBJ2-7	NA
CASSEVLAGVDEQFF	TGTGCCAGCAGTGAAGTACTAGCGGGAGTCGATGAGCAGTTCTTC	once	TRBV2	TRBJ2-1	TRBD2
CASKREGHGTQYF	TGTGCCAGCAAGCGGGAGGGCCACGGGACCCAGTACTTC	NA	TRBV5-8	TRBJ2-5	TRBD2
CASSLKRGPYNEQFF	TGTGCCAGCAGCCTAAAGCGGGGTCCATACAATGAGCAGTTCTTC	NA	TRBV7-2	TRBJ2-1	TRBD2
CASSLSGGSYEQYF	TGTGCCAGCAGCTTAAGCGGGGGCTCCTACGAGCAGTACTTC	NA	TRBV7-2	TRBJ2-7	TRBD2
CASTPNTDTQYF	TGTGCCAGCACCCCTAACACAGATACGCAGTATTTT	NA	TRBV11-1	TRBJ2-3	NA
CASSIRGSYNEQFF	TGTGCCAGTAGTATAAGAGGCAGCTACAATGAGCAGTTCTTC	NA	TRBV19	TRBJ2-1	NA
CASSSLVRGLLAEAFF	TGTGCCAGCAGCTCTTTAGTCAGGGGGTTACTCGCTGAAGCTTTCTTT	NA	TRBV5-6	TRBJ1-1	TRBD1
CASSHLAGSYNEQFF	TGTGCCAGCAGCCACCTCGCAGGGTCCTACAATGAGCAGTTCTTC	NA	TRBV14	TRBJ2-1	NA
CASRGRGRRWNSHEQYF	TGTGCCAGCCGTGGGCGGGGCCGGAGATGGAATAGCCACGAGCAGTACTTC	NA	TRBV25-1	TRBJ2-7	NA
CASSDRTGWGYTF	TGTGCCAGCAGTGATCGGACAGGGTGGGGCTACACCTTC	once	TRBV6-1	TRBJ1-2	TRBD1
CAWSDVSGSLFGHEQYF	TGTGCCTGGAGTGATGTTAGCGGGAGTCTTTTCGGCCACGAGCAGTACTTC	NA	TRBV30	TRBJ2-7	TRBD2
CASSAPTLGTQGMNTEAFF	TGTGCCAGCAGCGCACCGACTTTAGGGACACAGGGAATGAACACTGAAGCTTTCTTT	NA	TRBV21-1	TRBJ1-1	NA
CASQYGTVKDEQYF	TGTGCCAGCCAATATGGGACAGTGAAGGACGAGCAGTACTTC	NA	TRBV6-1	TRBJ2-7	TRBD1
CASSPPSGSYNEQFF	TGTGCCAGCTCACCACCTAGCGGGAGTTACAATGAGCAGTTCTTC	NA	TRBV18	TRBJ2-1	TRBD2
CASSSPGQGVLVGIMNTEAFF	TGTGCCAGCAGTTCCCCGGGACAGGGTGTATTGGTGGGGATAATGAACACTGAAGCTTTCTTT	once	TRBV27	TRBJ1-1	TRBD1
CASSATSGANEQFF	TGCGCCAGCAGTGCGACTAGCGGGGCCAATGAGCAGTTCTTC	NA	TRBV10-2	TRBJ2-1	TRBD2
CASSANPGAYEQYF	TGCGCCAGCAGCGCCAATCCAGGGGCCTACGAGCAGTACTTC	NA	TRBV4-3	TRBJ2-7	NA
CASKAEVASYEQYF	TGTGCCAGCAAAGCGGAGGTGGCCTCCTACGAGCAGTACTTC	NA	TRBV6-5	TRBJ2-7	NA
CASSEGLAAAYEQYF	TGTGCTAGCAGCGAGGGACTAGCGGCCGCGTACGAGCAGTACTTC	NA	TRBV7-7	TRBJ2-7	TRBD2
CASTLLSGNNEQFF	TGTGCCAGCACGCTTCTTAGCGGCAACAATGAGCAGTTCTTC	NA	TRBV7-9	TRBJ2-1	NA
CASSPKNFDTGELFF	TGTGCCAGCTCACCCAAAAACTTCGACACCGGGGAGCTGTTTTTT	once	TRBV18	TRBJ2-2	NA
CGVLRPGNEKLFF	TGTGGTGTCCTAAGACCAGGGAATGAAAAACTGTTTTTT	NA	TRBV28	TRBJ1-4	NA
CASSQVTGATYEQYF	TGCGCCAGCAGCCAAGTAACAGGGGCGACCTACGAGCAGTACTTC	NA	TRBV4-1	TRBJ2-7	TRBD1